A selection of T cell receptor beta chains follows, all from one sample in a study of shared clonotypes between healthy human individuals. Method: immunoSEQ multiplex PCR; TCRdb's copy keeps in-frame clones and lacks some. Of more than 1.2 million clones in the sample, roughly 98.5% were seen once. The source material was naive CD4+ T cells sorted from blood. These receptors were collected from a man aged 25-45 years in good health. Both conserved end residues are part of each CDR3.

>TRBV5-6|TRBJ1-3
CASAVSGVSGNTIYF
>TRBV4-3|TRBJ2-3
CASSQDHKGDTQYF
>TRBV2|TRBJ1-1
CASGGRNTEAFF
>TRBV28|TRBJ2-3
CASSLSSTRDTQYF
>TRBV9|TRBJ2-5
CASSVTSGGETQYF
>TRBV28|TRBJ2-7
CASSLGNYEQYF
>TRBV4-2|TRBJ2-2
CASSQESIGTSGTGELFF
>TRBV5-1|TRBJ2-1
CASSLGLGGFYNEQFF
>TRBV5-1|TRBJ1-1
CASSRDRPTEAFF
>TRBV5-1|TRBJ2-7
CASSLGPSGSYEQYF
>TRBV28|TRBJ2-5
CAIDREGTQYF
>TRBV5-5|TRBJ2-5
CASSSTGLGETQYF
>TRBV7-8|TRBJ2-3
CASAADTDTQYF
>TRBV18|TRBJ2-7
CASSPGLSAYEQYF
>TRBV25-1|TRBJ2-1
CASTEGAGGRPDNEQFF
>TRBV18|TRBJ2-7
CASSAKQGAEGWQYF
>TRBV28|TRBJ1-5
CASSSLGQGGNQPQHF
>TRBV9|TRBJ1-1
CASSVVPVGMNTEAFF
>TRBV7-3|TRBJ2-5
CASSLVESETQYF
>TRBV6-5|TRBJ2-3
CASSYSTSGGTDTQYF
>TRBV15|TRBJ2-7
CATSSSGPSPPEQYF
>TRBV18|TRBJ2-2
CASSGGLNTGELFF
>TRBV5-4|TRBJ1-5
CASSLQGANQPQHF
>TRBV27|TRBJ2-7
CASSSPGQGFGQYF
>TRBV30|TRBJ2-3
CAWNKQGPSDTQYF
>TRBV5-4|TRBJ2-7
CASSLRGGIPYEQYF
>TRBV30|TRBJ1-1
CAWSHRGLRAEAFF
>TRBV29-1|TRBJ2-2
CSARPAGGRELFF
>TRBV19|TRBJ2-7
CASSMTSGRAHEQYF
>TRBV7-8|TRBJ2-1
CASSLSGTSKTEQFF
>TRBV5-1|TRBJ2-5
CASSIDREEPQETQYF
>TRBV28|TRBJ2-3
CAVRDPRGRDTQYF
>TRBV7-2|TRBJ2-7
CASSLTSWGSSYEQYF
>TRBV7-9|TRBJ2-5
CASSSSQETQYF
>TRBV11-2|TRBJ2-2
CASSPRQNTGELFF
>TRBV7-9|TRBJ2-7
CASSVHRESYEQYF
>TRBV28|TRBJ2-7
CASSPQPGQGTREQYF
>TRBV5-4|TRBJ2-3
CASSSAGTQDTQYF
>TRBV2|TRBJ2-7
CASSQRLAGVGEQYF
>TRBV11-2|TRBJ2-5
CASSLGDVETQYF
>TRBV7-7|TRBJ2-2
CASSSTGGEDTGELFF
>TRBV6-6|TRBJ2-5
CASSSAGTSGETQYF
>TRBV5-1|TRBJ2-1
CASGTLAGGLNNEQFF
>TRBV29-1|TRBJ1-1
CSGRDHPGTGPNTEAFF
>TRBV19|TRBJ2-7
CASNQIAGDEQYF
>TRBV7-6|TRBJ2-7
CASSVDSNRGQIYEQYF